The source of this T cell receptor (beta chain) is a study of blood T cells in healthy people across ages. General observations from the study: Long-lived donors exceeded aged donors in naive CD4+ cells and diversity. Donor CMV infection status was unknown, possibly confounding age-related changes in expanded clonotypes.

Aged about 6 to 100, donors were systemically healthy Caucasians from Russia. In the case of this clonotype: Its matching antigen is unknown.

Through a sample-barcoded 5' primer and a J-beta primer mix, a second PCR was run for 7 to 11 cycles. The yield of each sample was at least 2.5 million CDR3-containing paired-end reads. TCRdb ran MiXCR on the 5' RACE reads and lists one entry per CDR3 protein. Seen here are roughly 1,800,000 distinct CDR3 sequences, about 50% observed once, and the top ten hold 2.1%. J lost 1 base, V lost 8 bases, and 7 bases had no gene match. CDR1 and CDR2 from the germline V gene are MNHEY and SMNVEV (reference sequence). This CDR3 is built from 14 residues. The chain carries TRBV27 and TRBJ2-5, with 7 bases that match TRBD1. What was sequenced was blood. This receptor was identified in a woman aged 40 to 50 in good health. The CDR3 DNA reads as TGTGCCAGCCACCCACAGGGGATCCAAGAGACCCAGTACTTC. This codes for CASHPQGIQETQYF.